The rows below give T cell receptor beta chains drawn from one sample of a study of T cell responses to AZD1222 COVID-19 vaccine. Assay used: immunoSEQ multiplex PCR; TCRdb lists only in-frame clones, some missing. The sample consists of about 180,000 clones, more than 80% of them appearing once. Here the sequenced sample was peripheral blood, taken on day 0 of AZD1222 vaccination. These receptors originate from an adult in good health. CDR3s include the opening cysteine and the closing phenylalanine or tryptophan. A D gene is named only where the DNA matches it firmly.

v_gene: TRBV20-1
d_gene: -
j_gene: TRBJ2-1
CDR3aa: CSASPYNEQFF

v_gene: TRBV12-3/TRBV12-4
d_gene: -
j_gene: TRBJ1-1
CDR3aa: CASSLRYTEAFF

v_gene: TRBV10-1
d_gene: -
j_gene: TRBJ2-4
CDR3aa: CASSESVGTGNIQYF

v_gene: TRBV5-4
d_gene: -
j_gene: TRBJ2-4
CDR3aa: CASSRQGENIQYF

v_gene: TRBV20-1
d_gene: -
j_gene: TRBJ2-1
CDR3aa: CSGAFRNEQFF

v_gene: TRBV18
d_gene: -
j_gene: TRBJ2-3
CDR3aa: CASSPLRQTTDTQYF

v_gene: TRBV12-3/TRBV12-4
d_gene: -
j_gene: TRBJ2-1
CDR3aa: CASSLIENNEQFF

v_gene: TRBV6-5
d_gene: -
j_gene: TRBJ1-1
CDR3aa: CASSPRVGGDTEAFF

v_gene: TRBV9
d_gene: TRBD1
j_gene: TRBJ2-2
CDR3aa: CASSVWGQSANTGELFF

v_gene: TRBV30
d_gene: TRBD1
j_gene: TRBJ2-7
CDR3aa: CAWTTRGRVYEQYF

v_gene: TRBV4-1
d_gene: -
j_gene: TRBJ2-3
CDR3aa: CASSHVNDLLGRGSTDTQYF

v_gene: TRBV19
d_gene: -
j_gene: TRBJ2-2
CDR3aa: CASSGQYYTGELFF

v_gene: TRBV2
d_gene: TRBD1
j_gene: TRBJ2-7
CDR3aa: CASSEIGPGTEAYEQYF

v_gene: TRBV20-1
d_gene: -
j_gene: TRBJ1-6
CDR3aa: CSASMQSPLHF

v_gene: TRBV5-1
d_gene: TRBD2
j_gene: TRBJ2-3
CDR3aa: CASSLFLGLAGGLRTDTQYF

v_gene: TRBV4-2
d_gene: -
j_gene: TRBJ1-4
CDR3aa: CASSQGQADEKLFF

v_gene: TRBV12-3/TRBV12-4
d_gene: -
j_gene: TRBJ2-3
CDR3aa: CASSALGEDTQYF

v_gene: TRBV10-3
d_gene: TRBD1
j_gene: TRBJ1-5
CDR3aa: CAIREGQGYQPQHF

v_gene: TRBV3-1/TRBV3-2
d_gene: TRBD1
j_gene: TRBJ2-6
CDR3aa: CASSFRGFGANVLTF

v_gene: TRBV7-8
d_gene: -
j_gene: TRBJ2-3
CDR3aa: CASSLARADTQYF

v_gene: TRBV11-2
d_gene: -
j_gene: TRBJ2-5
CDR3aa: CASSSPMETQYF

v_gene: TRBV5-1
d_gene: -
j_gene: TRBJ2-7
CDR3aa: CASSLLQGPGEQYF

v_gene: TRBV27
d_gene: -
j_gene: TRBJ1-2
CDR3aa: CASSLAGAGYTF

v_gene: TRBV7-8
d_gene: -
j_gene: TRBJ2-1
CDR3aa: CASSPPVNEQFF

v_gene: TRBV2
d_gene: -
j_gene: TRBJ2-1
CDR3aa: CAIRLDGQFF

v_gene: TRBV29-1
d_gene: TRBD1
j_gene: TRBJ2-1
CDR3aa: CSVADRDSTFINGYNEQFF

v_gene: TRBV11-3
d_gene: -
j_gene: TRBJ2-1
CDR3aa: CASSPDRAGFNEQFF

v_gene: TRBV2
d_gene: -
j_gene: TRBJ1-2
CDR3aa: CASSAIPVTGANYGYTF

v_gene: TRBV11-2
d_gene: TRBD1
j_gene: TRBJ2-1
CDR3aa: CASSFAGTGVYNEQFF

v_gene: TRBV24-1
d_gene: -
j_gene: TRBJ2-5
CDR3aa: CATSDLRETQYF

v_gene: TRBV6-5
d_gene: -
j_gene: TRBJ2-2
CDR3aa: CASSYSAANTGELFF

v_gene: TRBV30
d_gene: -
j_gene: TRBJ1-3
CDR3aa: CAWNRGNTIYF

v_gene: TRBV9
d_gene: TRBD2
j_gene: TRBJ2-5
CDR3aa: CASSRGGRQETQYF

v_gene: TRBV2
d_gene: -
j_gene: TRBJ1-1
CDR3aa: CACDGVGLVSAEAFF

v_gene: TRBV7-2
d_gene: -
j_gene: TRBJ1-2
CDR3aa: CASSLVATNYGYTF

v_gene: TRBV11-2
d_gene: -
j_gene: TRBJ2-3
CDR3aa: CASSYSAGALGTQYF

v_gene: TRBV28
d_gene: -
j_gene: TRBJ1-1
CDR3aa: CASSLSGKMNTEAFF

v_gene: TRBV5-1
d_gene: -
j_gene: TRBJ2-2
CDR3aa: CASSLDSTGELFF

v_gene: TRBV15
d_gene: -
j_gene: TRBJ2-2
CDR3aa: CATSRVQDTGELFF

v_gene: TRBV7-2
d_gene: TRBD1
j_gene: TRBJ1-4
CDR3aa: CASSFRTGENEKLFF

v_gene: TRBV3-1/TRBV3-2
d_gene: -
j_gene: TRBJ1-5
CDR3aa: CASSQGSNQPQHF

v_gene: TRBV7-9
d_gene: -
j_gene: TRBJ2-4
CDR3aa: CASSLGPDLAKNIQYF

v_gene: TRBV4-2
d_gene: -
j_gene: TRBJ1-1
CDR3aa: CASSQRRMNTEAFF

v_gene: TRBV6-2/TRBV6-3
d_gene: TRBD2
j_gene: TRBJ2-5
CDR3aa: CASSYSSGGETQYF

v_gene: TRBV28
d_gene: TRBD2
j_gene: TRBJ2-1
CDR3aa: CASSSAAGTSGLRSSYNEQFF

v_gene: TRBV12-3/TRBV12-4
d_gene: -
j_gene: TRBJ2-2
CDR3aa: CASRIATGELFF

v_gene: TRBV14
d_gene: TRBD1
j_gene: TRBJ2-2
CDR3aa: CASSTIGSSGQGPENLRTGELFF

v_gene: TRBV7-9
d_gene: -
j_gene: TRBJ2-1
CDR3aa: CASSRWGSYNEQFF

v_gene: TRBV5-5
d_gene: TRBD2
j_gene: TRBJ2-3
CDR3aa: CASSLLAGGLTDTQYF

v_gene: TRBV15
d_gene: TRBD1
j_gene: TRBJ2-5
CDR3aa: CATSRDRAPETQYF